This TCR beta chain was retrieved from a study of cytomegalovirus exposure and HLA in healthy donors. Study-level background: Early on, a data release was issued that held 80 million or so unique TCRs from HLA-typed donors. Among about 400 genotyped donors, around 80% fell in the Caucasian-associated ancestry cluster.

Whole-study results and caveats: The productive fraction for most TCR beta V segments was about 87% or about 30% in an earlier analysis.

CDR1 SQVTM and CDR2 ANQGSEA come from the germline V gene. V trimming: 3 bases; J trimming: 3 bases; junction bases outside the gene matches: 5. This CDR3 has 15 residues. Vbeta (60) and Jbeta (13) primers were used in the PCR. Sequenced by immunoSEQ multiplex PCR; TCRdb stores in-frame clones only, minus some. The sample consists of about 160,000 clones, 70% of them appearing once. About this clone: Its antigen is not identified.

Material: PBMCs. The J gene is TRBJ2-2, the V gene TRBV29-1; 9 nucleotides line up with TRBD1. This receptor was taken from a man aged 18-30 years in good health and CMV-seropositive. CDR3 amino acids: CSVEGGTGYTGELFF. CDR3 in DNA: TGCAGCGTTGAGGGAGGGACAGGGTACACCGGGGAGCTGTTTTTT.